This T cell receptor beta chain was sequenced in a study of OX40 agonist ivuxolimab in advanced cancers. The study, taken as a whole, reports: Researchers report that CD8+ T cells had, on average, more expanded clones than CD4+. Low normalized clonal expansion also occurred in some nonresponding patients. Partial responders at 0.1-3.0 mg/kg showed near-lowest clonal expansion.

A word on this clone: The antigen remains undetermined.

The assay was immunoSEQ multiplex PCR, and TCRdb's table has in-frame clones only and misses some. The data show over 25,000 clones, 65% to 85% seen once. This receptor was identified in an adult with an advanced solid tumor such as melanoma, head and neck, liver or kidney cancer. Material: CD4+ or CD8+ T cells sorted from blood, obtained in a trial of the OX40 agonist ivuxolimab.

The CDR3 reads CASSATSSGYNEQFF. DNA for the CDR3: TGTGCCAGCAGCGCCACGTCTAGCGGTTACAATGAGCAGTTCTTC. The J gene is TRBJ2-1, the V gene TRBV9; 7 nucleotides align to TRBD2. Germline V gene data show CDR1 as SGDLS and CDR2 as YYNGEE. V was pared by 3 bases and J by 4 bases, with 7 bases of the junction left unmatched. The CDR3 sequence is 15 residues long.